This is a list of T cell receptor beta chains from one sample in a study of OX40 agonist ivuxolimab in advanced cancers. Libraries were prepared by immunoSEQ multiplex PCR; TCRdb keeps only in-frame clonotypes and omits some of them. The repertoire holds 35,000 to 40,000 clones, with around nine tenths as singletons. The sequenced sample was CD4+ or CD8+ T cells sorted from blood, obtained in a trial of the OX40 agonist ivuxolimab. Receptors originate from an adult with an advanced solid tumor such as melanoma, head and neck, liver or kidney cancer. Each CDR3 is given with its conserved first and last residue. Each record gives: D gene, J gene, clone size, V gene, CDR3 DNA, CDR3 protein. D genes are given only for firm matches. Not all rows give a size; the values are once, few, many and, for expanded clones, a class.

>.|TRBJ2-7|.|TRBV11-2
TGTGCCAGCAGCTTAGGGACTGCCGCCTACGAGCAGTACTTC
CASSLGTAAYEQYF
>.|TRBJ1-1|.|TRBV7-6
TGTGCCAGCAGCCCCGGCAGTGACACTGAAGCTTTCTTT
CASSPGSDTEAFF
>.|TRBJ1-1|.|TRBV7-9
TGTGCCAGCAGCTTGATGGTGGGAGAGCTCACTGAAGCTTTCTTT
CASSLMVGELTEAFF
>.|TRBJ2-1|.|TRBV2
TGTGCCAGCAGTGAAGCCAGGGGCTCCTACAATGAGCAGTTCTTC
CASSEARGSYNEQFF
>.|TRBJ2-2|.|TRBV27
TGTGCCAGCAGTTTGTACGCGGGGACGAACACCGGGGAGCTGTTTTTT
CASSLYAGTNTGELFF
>TRBD2|TRBJ2-1|.|TRBV9
TGTGCCAGCAGCGAATCGTCGGGAGGGGGTGAGCAGTTCTTC
CASSESSGGGEQFF
>TRBD2|TRBJ2-2|.|TRBV4-2
TGTGCCAGCAGCCAAGGGGGACTAGCGGGAGCCACCGGGGAGCTGTTTTTT
CASSQGGLAGATGELFF
>.|TRBJ2-5|.|TRBV5-4
TGTGCCAGCAGCGCAACTGCGGGGTGGGAGACCCAGTACTTC
CASSATAGWETQYF
>.|TRBJ2-3|once|TRBV7-3
TGTGCCAGCAGCTTAGGTACAGATACGCAGTATTTT
CASSLGTDTQYF
>.|TRBJ2-7|.|TRBV7-9
TGTGCCAGCAGCTTTGTGGTACAGGCCCCCTACGAGCAGTACTTC
CASSFVVQAPYEQYF
>.|TRBJ1-6|.|TRBV7-9
TGTGCCAGCAGCTTAGAATTCTCACCCCTCCACTTT
CASSLEFSPLHF
>.|TRBJ1-4|medium-sized|TRBV11-2
TGTGCCAGCAGTAATCAGGTTGGGGGGGTTAAAAAACTGTTTTTT
CASSNQVGGVKKLFF
>.|TRBJ2-6|.|TRBV9
TGTGCCAGCAGCGAAATTGGCTCTGGGGCCAACGTCCTGACTTTC
CASSEIGSGANVLTF
>TRBD1|TRBJ2-7|.|TRBV5-6
TGTGCCAGCAGCTCCAACCGGGACAGGCCCCCCTACGAGCAGTACTTC
CASSSNRDRPPYEQYF
>TRBD1|TRBJ2-7|.|TRBV19
TGTGCCAGTAGTACAGGACAGGGCTTCTACGAGCAGTACTTC
CASSTGQGFYEQYF
>TRBD2|TRBJ2-1|.|TRBV15
TGTGCCACCAGCCCCCATCTAGCGGGAGGGCCGGGTAATGAGCAGTTCTTC
CATSPHLAGGPGNEQFF
>.|TRBJ2-7|.|TRBV29-1
TGCAGCGTCCTCCTCTGGGGTACAGGGACCTACGAGCAGTACTTC
CSVLLWGTGTYEQYF
>.|TRBJ2-7|.|TRBV27
TGTGCCAGCAGCCCGAGAGGGGGGGTGAGCGAGCAGTACTTC
CASSPRGGVSEQYF
>.|TRBJ1-2|.|TRBV5-6
TGTGCCAGCAGCGATTATACAGGACCCACCTATGGCTACACCTTC
CASSDYTGPTYGYTF
>TRBD2|TRBJ2-1|.|TRBV7-9
TGTGCCAGCAGCTTAGCACTAGCGGGAGATGAGCAGTTCTTC
CASSLALAGDEQFF